This T cell receptor beta chain is drawn from a study of cytomegalovirus exposure and HLA in healthy donors. Background on the study: Of roughly 360 genotyped donors, about 80% grouped in the Caucasian-associated ancestry cluster. Study results and caveats: CMV serostatus stood as the only immune exposure information on hand. Researchers catalogued about 160 TCR beta chains as cytomegalovirus-associated. TCR beta sequences reportedly predicted the HLA-A and HLA-B alleles of most subjects accurately.

The germline V gene encodes CDR1 SGHTA and CDR2 FQGNSA. CDR3 length equals 18 residues. V dropped 5 bases and J dropped 0 bases, with 20 bases sitting between them. The PCR had 60 Vbeta and 13 Jbeta primers. Clones were read by immunoSEQ multiplex PCR, and TCRdb kept only the in-frame ones, dropping some. The repertoire includes approximately 130,000 clones, roughly four fifths of them detected once, and roughly 3.1% sits in the top ten. This clone was observed a few times. Its antigen is undetermined. J is TRBJ2-1 and V is TRBV7-2; D perhaps matches TRBD2 (5 bases). Sequenced sample: PBMCs. The sequence was collected from a man younger than 45 in good health and CMV-seronegative. CDR3 amino acids: CASSRPDKSGSSYNEQFF. The CDR3 DNA reads as TGTGCCAGCAGCCGACCCGACAAGAGCGGTAGCTCCTACAATGAGCAGTTCTTC. The variable domain in full, with the rest retrieved from reference TRBV7-2 and TRBJ2-1, is GAGVSQSPSNKVTEKGKDVELRCDPISGHTALYWYRQSLGQGLEFLIYFQGNSAPDKSGLPSDRFSAERTGGSVSTLTIQRTQQEDSAVYLCASSRPDKSGSSYNEQFFGPGTRLTVL.